A selection of T cell receptor beta chains follows, all from one sample in a study of blood T cell repertoires in COVID-19. The method was immunoSEQ multiplex PCR; TCRdb's version includes in-frame clones alone and lacks a portion of them. Of 100,000 or so clones in the sample, around 87% were seen once. Sequencing was done on a sample of peripheral blood. Receptors originate from a woman in her 30s with acute or convalescent COVID-19. Both conserved end residues are part of each CDR3. A D gene is named only where the DNA matches it firmly. Clone size, where shown, is once, few, many, or a class for clones that have expanded.

v_call	clone_size	d_call	j_call	cdr3_nt	cdr3_aa
TRBV7-9	-	-	TRBJ2-7	TGTGCCAGCAGCTTAGCGCGCAACGAGCAGTACTTC	CASSLARNEQYF
TRBV9	-	TRBD2	TRBJ2-3	TGTGCCAGCAGCGCTTTAGCGGGGGGGCCGAGGAATACGCAGTATTTT	CASSALAGGPRNTQYF
TRBV27	-	-	TRBJ1-2	TGTGCCAGCAGGGGGGCCGGGTCCTATGGCTACACCTTC	CASRGAGSYGYTF
TRBV29-1	-	-	TRBJ2-3	TGCAGCGTTGATTGGGGGGGCCGGGCAGATACGCAGTATTTT	CSVDWGGRADTQYF
TRBV6-5	-	-	TRBJ1-1	TGTGCCAGCACAGTACACCAAGGGGGAGAAGCTTTCTTT	CASTVHQGGEAFF
TRBV2	-	TRBD1	TRBJ1-5	TGTGCCAGCTCGGGGGACAGTGGCAGCAATCAGCCCCAGCATTTT	CASSGDSGSNQPQHF
TRBV5-6	-	-	TRBJ1-5	TGTGCCAGCAGCTTGGTACAGGGTCCCCAGCATTTT	CASSLVQGPQHF
TRBV28	-	-	TRBJ1-1	TGTGCCAGCAGTTTTCGTAACACTGAAGCTTTCTTT	CASSFRNTEAFF
TRBV28	-	TRBD1	TRBJ2-1	TGTGCCAGCAGTTTAATTCTGGGGACAGTTCATCTTAGCTCCTACAATGAGCAGTTCTTC	CASSLILGTVHLSSYNEQFF
TRBV7-8	-	TRBD1	TRBJ2-7	TGTGCCAGCAGCCAGACAGGGGGGCTCTACGAGCAGTACTTC	CASSQTGGLYEQYF
TRBV7-3	-	-	TRBJ1-1	TGTGCCAGCAGCTTATTAGGGACACCGAACACTGAAGCTTTCTTT	CASSLLGTPNTEAFF
TRBV3-1/TRBV3-2	-	TRBD1	TRBJ2-4	TGTGCCAGCAGCCAAGTGTCAGGGGGCAGGAACATTCAGTACTTC	CASSQVSGGRNIQYF
TRBV6-6	-	-	TRBJ2-7	TGTGCCAGCAGTTGGAAGGGGGCCTACGAGCAGTACTTC	CASSWKGAYEQYF
TRBV2	few	TRBD1	TRBJ1-6	TGTGCCAGCAGTGAAAGGACAGGGGAAGGTTCACCCCTCCACTTT	CASSERTGEGSPLHF
TRBV5-1	-	-	TRBJ2-7	TGCGCCAGCAGCCCGACGGGAGACGTTCCCCACGAGCAGTACTTC	CASSPTGDVPHEQYF
TRBV19	-	-	TRBJ1-5	TGTGCCAGTAGCCGGGTGGGTGGAGGTCAGCCCCAGCATTTT	CASSRVGGGQPQHF
TRBV30	-	TRBD2	TRBJ2-3	TGTGCCTGGAGTAGCTTGGGCGGGGGGGTAGATACGCAGTATTTT	CAWSSLGGGVDTQYF